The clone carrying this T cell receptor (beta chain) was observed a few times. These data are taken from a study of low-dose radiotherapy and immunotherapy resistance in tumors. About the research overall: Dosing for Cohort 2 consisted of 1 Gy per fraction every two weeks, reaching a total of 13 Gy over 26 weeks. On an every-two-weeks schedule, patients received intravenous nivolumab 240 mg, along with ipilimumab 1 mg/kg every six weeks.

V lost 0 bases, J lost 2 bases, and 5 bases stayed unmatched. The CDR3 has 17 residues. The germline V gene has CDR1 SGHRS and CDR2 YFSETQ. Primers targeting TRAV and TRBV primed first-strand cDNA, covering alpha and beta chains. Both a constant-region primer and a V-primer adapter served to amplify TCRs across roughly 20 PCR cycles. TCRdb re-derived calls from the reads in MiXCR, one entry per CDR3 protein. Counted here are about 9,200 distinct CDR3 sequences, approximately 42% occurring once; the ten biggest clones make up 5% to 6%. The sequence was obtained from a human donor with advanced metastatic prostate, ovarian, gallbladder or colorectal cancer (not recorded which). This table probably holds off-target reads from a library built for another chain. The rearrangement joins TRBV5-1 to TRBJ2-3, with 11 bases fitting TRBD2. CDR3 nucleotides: TGCGCCAGCAGCTTGGAGGGTAGCGGGGGGGCCACAGATACGCAGTATTTT. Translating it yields CASSLEGSGGATDTQYF.